This T cell receptor (beta chain) was found in a study of human T cells and chemical hapten exposure. Whole-study findings and limits: No shift was seen in TCRs above 1 in 1000 frequency with DPC sensitization.

As to this clonotype: Its matching antigen is unknown.

Each CDR3 protein gets one entry after TCRdb re-called the 5' RACE reads with MiXCR. The table lists 65,000 to 90,000 distinct CDR3 sequences, 15% to 20% of them singletons, with 6.5% to 7% in the top ten. The germline V gene encodes CDR1 MNHEY and CDR2 SVGAGI. The V end was cut by 2 bases, the J end by 9 bases, with 17 bases between. There are 15 residues in the CDR3. Total RNA came from unfractionated whole blood. The receptor was derived from a female donor in good health. The gene calls are TRBV6-5 and TRBJ2-1; D is possibly TRBD1 or TRBD2 (5 bases each). The CDR3 coding sequence is TGTGCCAGCAGTTACACCAGGGTTATACGGGGTGAGCAGTTCTTC. Its translation: CASSYTRVIRGEQFF.